This T cell receptor beta chain came from a study of CD8+CD57+ T cells in acquired aplastic anemia. The overall study: Sorted CD4+ plus CD8+ cells gave DNA averaging approximately 3.2 ug. The study's findings and limits: Patients and controls were not found to differ significantly in CD8+ Simpson's diversity. Sharing between patients and controls was observed for around 30 CD8+ CDR3 sequences.

Genomic DNA templated the TCR beta VDJ and CDR3 profiling. Each CDR3 protein gets one entry after TCRdb re-called the reads with MiXCR. Altogether hundreds of thousands of distinct CDR3 sequences are present, approximately 57% being singletons, with the ten largest covering around 7.6%. For this clonotype: The antigen is undetermined.

Sequencing used sorted CD4+, CD8+, or CD8+CD57+ T cells (not recorded which) from PBMCs. The sequence derives from a human donor with severe aplastic anemia or a healthy control (not recorded which).

The CDR3 region has the DNA TGTGCCACCAGCGAAGGCAGGTCCACTGAAGCTTTCTTT. Protein product: CATSEGRSTEAFF. The rearrangement joins TRBV15 to TRBJ1-1, with D uncertain. CDR1 is LNHNV, CDR2 YYDKDF, per germline (reference sequence). The CDR3 extends over 13 amino acids. V lost 5 bases and J 4 bases, leaving 11 bases between the germline ends.